This T cell receptor (beta chain) derives from a study of molecular identifiers for immune sequencing clone quantification. TCRdb re-derived calls from the PCR reads in MiXCR, one entry per CDR3 protein. The sample contains approximately 500,000 distinct CDR3 sequences, under 30% of which appear only once. The authors gated naive CD8 T cells as CD8+CD4-CCR7+CD45RA+ for sorting. The V end was cut by 4 bases, the J end by 1 base, with 6 bases between. The CDR3 is 13 residues long. Per the germline V gene, CDR1 is MDHEN and CDR2 is SYDVKM. This chain joins TRBV28 and TRBJ2-3; D possibly corresponds to TRBD2 (5 bases). The TCR was taken from a human donor in good health. Some libraries in this study had Jurkat cell RNA spiked in. The sample was naive CD8+ T cells from blood, with Jurkat cell RNA spiked in. Subset of the sample: FACS-sorted CD8+CD4-CCR7+CD45RA+ naive T cells. CDR3 in amino acids: CASSWTRTDTQYF. In DNA, the CDR3 is TGTGCCAGCAGTTGGACTCGCACAGATACGCAGTATTTT.